The entry that follows covers one T cell receptor beta chain sequence. What antigen it recognizes has not been identified. No much larger clone is present one base from it, and per-base qualities are unavailable. The CDR3 runs 13 amino acids, cysteine and phenylalanine included. The only DNA kept is the CDR3, 39 bases in frame from the first base. The germline V gene sets CDR1 to MGHDK and CDR2 to SYGVNS. Deletion took 2 bases off V and 6 bases off J, with a span of 9 bases between the germline ends. This specimen comes from a study of CD8+ T cells in alopecia areata (dated by TCRdb to 2016 to 2019). For the study in its entirety: The treated patients took part in an open-label pilot trial in which moderate-to-severe alopecia areata was treated with oral tofacitinib at 5 to 10 mg twice daily. Patients stayed on tofacitinib for 6 to 18 months and then had 6 months of follow-up off drug so that delayed response and recurrence could be assessed. The study used high-throughput TCRbeta sequencing to examine T cell clonal expansion in alopecia areata, in both the C3H/HeJ mouse model and human patients. Human TCRbeta sequencing covered scalp tissue and sorted CD4+ and CD8+ peripheral blood T cells from patchy and totalis/universalis alopecia areata patients and healthy controls. Biopsies were taken from tofacitinib-treated patients at baseline and at 4 and 24 weeks of treatment, and a later scalp biopsy was taken in several of the tofacitinib-treated patients. Scalp clonality was compared across normal scalp (n=4), patchy alopecia areata scalp (n=8), and alopecia totalis/universalis scalp (n=8). The RNA source kit depended on sample type: the PAXgene miRNA kit for fixed scalp, the miRNeasy kit for PBMCs, and the RNeasy kit for mouse skin. TCRbeta CDR3 regions were amplified by immunoSEQ multiplex PCR using 35 Vbeta forward and 13 Jbeta reverse primers.

Study-wide conclusions, independent of this receptor: TCR sequences shared between patients were less clear than in mice, possibly partly because of HLA diversity in the patient population. Higher clonality and more expanded CD8+ clones were observed in lesional scalp than in normal scalp, particularly in alopecia totalis/universalis, a finding suggestive of antigenic drive. Unlike mouse skin, where gammadelta T cells dominate, normal human skin contains resident alphabeta T cells that get sequenced too, which complicates analysis of the scalp TCR repertoire.

What the time point label conveys for this sample: baseline before oral tofacitinib. Lesional scalp punch biopsies and peripheral blood were collected from alopecia areata patients. PBMCs were isolated by density centrifugation and stained for CD3, CD4 and CD8, and CD4+ and CD8+ T cells were sorted on a FACSAria. Library creation used the immunoSEQ multiplex PCR assay. RNA was extracted from all samples and reverse transcribed into cDNA, which served as template for TCR sequencing. SuperScript III was used for first-strand cDNA synthesis, primed with a 2:1 mix of oligo-dT and random hexamers. A synthetic immune receptor repertoire was used to gauge amplification bias, and whatever bias remained was removed computationally. In the paper's pipeline: Raw reads were preprocessed to remove errors, and CDR3 was defined according to IMGT conventions as the region from the conserved cysteine to phenylalanine. To get clonality, Shannon entropy was normalized by log2 of the number of productive unique TCRs and the result was subtracted from 1. Scalp TCRbeta sequences were cross-referenced with sorted blood CD4 and CD8 repertoires so that the CD4 or CD8 identity of scalp clones could be inferred. TCRdb retrieved this table from immuneACCESS and kept in-frame rearrangements only. Not all clones are present; in checked studies, unresolved V genes account for under half, and no reason is known for the remainder. Clone size and V and J calls were adopted from that table, with D and trimming inferred from the DNA. Within this sample are about 150,000 clones, with 40% to 65% of them counted one time only. The ten top clones hold roughly a fifth of the sample.

The chain is made from TRBV25-1 and TRBJ2-3, with no confident D gene call. The sequence was collected from a human donor with alopecia areata. The material was CD8+ T cells sorted from blood, obtained at week 0. Here is the DNA: TGTGCCAGCAGTGAAGCCAGGCGGGATACGCAGTATTTT. This gives the protein CASSEARRDTQYF.